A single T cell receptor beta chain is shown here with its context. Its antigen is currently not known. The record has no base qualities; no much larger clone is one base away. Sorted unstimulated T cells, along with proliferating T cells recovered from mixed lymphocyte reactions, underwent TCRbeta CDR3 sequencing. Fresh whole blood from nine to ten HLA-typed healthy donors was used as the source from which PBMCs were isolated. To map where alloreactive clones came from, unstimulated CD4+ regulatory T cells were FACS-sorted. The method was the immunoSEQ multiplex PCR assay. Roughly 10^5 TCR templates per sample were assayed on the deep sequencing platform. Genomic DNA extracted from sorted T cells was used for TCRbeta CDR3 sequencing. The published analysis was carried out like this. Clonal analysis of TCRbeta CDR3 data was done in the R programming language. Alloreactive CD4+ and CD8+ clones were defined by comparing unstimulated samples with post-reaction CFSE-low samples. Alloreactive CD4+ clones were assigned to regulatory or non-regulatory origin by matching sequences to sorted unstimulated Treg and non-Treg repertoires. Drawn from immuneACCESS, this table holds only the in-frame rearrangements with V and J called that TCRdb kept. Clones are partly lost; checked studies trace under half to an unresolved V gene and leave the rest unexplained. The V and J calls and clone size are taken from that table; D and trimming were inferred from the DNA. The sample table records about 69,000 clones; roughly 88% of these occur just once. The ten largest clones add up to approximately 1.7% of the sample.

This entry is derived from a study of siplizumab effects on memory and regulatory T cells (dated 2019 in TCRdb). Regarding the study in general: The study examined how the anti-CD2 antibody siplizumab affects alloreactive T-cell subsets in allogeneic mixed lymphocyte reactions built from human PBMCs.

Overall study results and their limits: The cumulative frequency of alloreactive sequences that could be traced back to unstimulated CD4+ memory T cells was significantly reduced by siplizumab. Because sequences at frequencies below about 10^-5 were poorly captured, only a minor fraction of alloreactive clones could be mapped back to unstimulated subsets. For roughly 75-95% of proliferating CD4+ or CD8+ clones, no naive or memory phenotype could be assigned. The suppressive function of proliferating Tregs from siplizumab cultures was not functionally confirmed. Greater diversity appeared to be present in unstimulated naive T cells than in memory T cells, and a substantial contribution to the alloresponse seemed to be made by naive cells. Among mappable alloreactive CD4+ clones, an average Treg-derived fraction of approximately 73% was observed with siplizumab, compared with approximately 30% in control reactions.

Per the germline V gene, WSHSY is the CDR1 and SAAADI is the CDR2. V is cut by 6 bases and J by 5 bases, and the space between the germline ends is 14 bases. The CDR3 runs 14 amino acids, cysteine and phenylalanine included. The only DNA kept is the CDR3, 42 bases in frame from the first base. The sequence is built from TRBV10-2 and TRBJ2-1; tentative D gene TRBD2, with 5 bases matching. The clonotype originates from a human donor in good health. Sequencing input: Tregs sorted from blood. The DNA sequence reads TGCGCCAGCAGGTTAGGCGGGCAAAACAATGAGCAGTTCTTC. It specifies CASRLGGQNNEQFF.